The count of the clone carrying this T cell receptor beta chain is one. As yet, its antigen is unknown. It is unclear where the CDR3 begins or ends on the DNA, so no DNA is shown, and the CDR3 is as TCRdb lists it. Germline CDR1 is SGHNT and CDR2 is YYREEE (reference sequence). The CDR3 is 23 amino acids long, termini counted. TCRdb processed the multiplex PCR reads anew with MiXCR; each CDR3 protein has one entry. In the table there are roughly 11,000 distinct CDR3 sequences, approximately 55% of which are singletons. This record comes from a study of breast tumors, draining lymph nodes, adjacent tissues. Study observations and caveats: Tumor TCR diversity was below lymph nodes but above nontumor tissue. Data only fit, rather than demonstrated, lymph node origin of most tumor T cells.

The V call is TRBV5-4, the J call TRBJ2-7; the table's D call, TRBD2, was not checked against the DNA. The source material was breast tumor tissue. The clonotype was recovered from a female donor with breast cancer. Some clones in this sample may be carry-over from other donors' samples. The CDR3 reads CASSLTGELFFGEGSRLTYEQYF.